The source of this TCR beta chain is a study of PD-L1 blockade in urothelial cancer. Generated by immunoSEQ multiplex PCR, the TCRdb table keeps only in-frame clones and is missing some. The data show around 66,000 clones, almost 90% seen once. Time point described: peripheral blood 6 weeks after treatment start. This receptor was obtained from a man aged 55 to 69 with urothelial cancer. This specimen consisted of PBMCs, obtained around atezolizumab (anti-PD-L1) treatment.

The CDR3 DNA is TGTGCCAGCTCACCAGGACAGGTCAGGCACATTCAGTACTTC. This translates into CASSPGQVRHIQYF. This chain uses TRBV18 with TRBJ2-4; 7 nucleotides line up with TRBD1. The CDR3 sequence is 14 residues long. With 2 bases clipped from V and 8 bases from J, the junction kept 6 bases outside the gene matches. Germline CDR1 KGHSH, CDR2 LQKENI.